Sequencing of this T cell receptor (beta chain) was carried out in a study of blood T cell repertoires in COVID-19. At the level of the study: The cDNA or gDNA used as material had been derived from T cells, B-cell-depleted T cells, or PBMCs.

CDR1 is SGHRS, CDR2 YFSETQ, per germline. CDR3 length equals 15 residues. V shed 0 bases and J shed 10 bases, with 14 bases lying between them. In the original processing: Using reference gene primer amplification, nucleated cell counts were estimated. Only in-frame clones appear in the TCRdb table, and some are missing; sequencing was by immunoSEQ multiplex PCR. V, J and clone size are those of that table, while D and trimming were read from the DNA. The sample lists some 300,000 clones, 85% to 90% seen once, with about 1.2% in the top ten. The chain has TRBV5-1 and TRBJ1-6; a weak D match, TRBD1 (6 bases). The origin of this receptor is a man aged 70 or older with acute or convalescent COVID-19. Sequencing was performed on peripheral blood. CDR3 nucleotides: TGCGCCAGCAGCTTGGAAGGGGGAGAAGGGTCACCCCTCCACTTT. Translation gives CASSLEGGEGSPLHF.